The present TCR beta chain was sequenced within a study of T cell responses to AZD1222 COVID-19 vaccine. The ends were cut back, 0 bases at V and 0 bases at J, with 11 bases in the middle. Germline lookup yields CDR1 SGHVS and CDR2 FNYEAQ. This CDR3 has 17 residues. Sequenced by immunoSEQ multiplex PCR; TCRdb stores in-frame clones only, minus some. The data show approximately 160,000 clones, 90% to 95% seen once. Sequences were derived from peripheral blood, sampled on day 0 of AZD1222 vaccination. This receptor was identified in an adult in good health. The V and J genes are TRBV7-6 and TRBJ1-4; D not resolved. CDR3 in DNA: TGTGCCAGCAGCTTAGCAGCGGCAGAGGCAACTAATGAAAAACTGTTTTTT. Translation: CASSLAAAEATNEKLFF. Variable domain in full (rest from reference TRBV7-6 and TRBJ1-4): GAGVSQSPRYKVTKRGQDVALRCDPISGHVSLYWYRQALGQGPEFLTYFNYEAQQDKSGLPNDRFSAERPEGSISTLTIQRTEQRDSAMYRCASSLAAAEATNEKLFFGSGTQLSVL.